This T cell receptor (beta chain) emerged from a study of neurological immune-mediated disorders. From 15-18 subjects, every sequencing run obtained over 190 million TCR-beta sequences. From the 5' RACE reads, TCRdb called clonotypes with MiXCR, one entry per CDR3 protein. The repertoire consists of tens of thousands of distinct CDR3 sequences, with under 3.5% occurring once and the leading ten covering 3.7%. This clonotype showed up many times. CDR3 length: 12 residues. The germline gives CDR1 DFQATT, CDR2 SNEGSKA (reference sequence). The rearrangement joins TRBV20-1 to TRBJ1-1, with D tentatively TRBD1 (5 bases). The sample was PBMCs. The origin of this receptor is a man in his forties or fifties with multiple sclerosis. In DNA, the CDR3 is TGCAGGGCAGGGCCAGCGAACACTGAAGCTTTCTTT. Its translation: CRAGPANTEAFF.